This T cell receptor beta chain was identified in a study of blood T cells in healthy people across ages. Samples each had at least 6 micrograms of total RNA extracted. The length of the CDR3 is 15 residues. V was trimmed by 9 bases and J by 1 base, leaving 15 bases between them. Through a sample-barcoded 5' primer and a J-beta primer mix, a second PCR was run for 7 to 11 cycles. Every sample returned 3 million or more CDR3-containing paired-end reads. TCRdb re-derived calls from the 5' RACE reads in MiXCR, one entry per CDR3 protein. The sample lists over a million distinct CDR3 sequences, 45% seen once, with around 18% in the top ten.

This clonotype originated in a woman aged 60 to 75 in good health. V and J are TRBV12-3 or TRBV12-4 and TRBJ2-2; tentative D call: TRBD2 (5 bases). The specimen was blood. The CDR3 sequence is CASGERGRNTGELFF. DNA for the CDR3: TGTGCCAGTGGGGAACGCGGGCGGAACACCGGGGAGCTGTTTTTT.